This T cell receptor beta chain was recorded in a study of blood T cell repertoires in COVID-19. Across the study: There were acute and convalescent COVID-19 samples, and they came from the United States, Italy and Spain.

Only in-frame clones appear in the TCRdb table, and some are missing; sequencing was by immunoSEQ multiplex PCR. The table includes a few hundred thousand clones, around 87% detected once. This CDR3 is 13 amino acids long. With V trimmed by 6 bases and J by 1 base, 0 bases remained unmatched. Germline CDR1 MNHEY, CDR2 SVGAGI. Sequenced sample: peripheral blood. The TCR originated in a human donor in a cohort sampled during active COVID-19. V is TRBV6-5 and J is TRBJ2-3, with 8 bases lining up with TRBD1. CDR3 loop: CASRDRGTDTQYF. CDR3 sequence (DNA): TGTGCCAGCAGGGACAGGGGCACAGATACGCAGTATTTT.